This T cell receptor beta chain was sequenced in a study of blood T cells in healthy people across ages. Study as a whole: In model experiments, template switching was able to capture about one barcoded beta molecule for every two T cells that were present.

A J-beta primer mix and a sample-barcoded 5' primer were used in a second PCR of about 7 to 12 cycles. From each sample, at least 2.5 million paired-end reads containing CDR3 were obtained. TCRdb reprocessed the 5' RACE reads via MiXCR and lists one record per CDR3 protein. The sample has approximately 810,000 distinct CDR3 sequences; approximately 35% are singletons. Study-level results: No one knew whether donors had CMV, which possibly confounded expanded clonotype changes. Age showed a roughly linear inverse relationship with TCR beta diversity per million T cells.

This CDR3 spans 15 amino acids. Losses at the gene ends were 0 bases for V and 5 bases for J; bases not matched to a gene: 5. In germline, CDR1 is LGHDT, CDR2 YNNKEL (reference sequence). A remark on this clonotype: Its antigen is not known.

The sequence was collected from a man aged 18 to 29 in good health. The chain couples TRBV3-1 to TRBJ1-2; 8 positions match TRBD1. Material for sequencing was blood. The chain's CDR3 is CASSQDRQGRYGYTF. For the CDR3, the DNA is TGTGCCAGCAGCCAAGACCGACAGGGGCGGTATGGCTACACCTTC.